This section outlines one T cell receptor beta chain sequence together with its context. The CDR3 is 12 residues long. The ends were cut back, 0 bases at V and 3 bases at J, with 6 bases in the middle. Germline CDR1 reads DFQATT; CDR2 reads SNEGSKA (reference sequence). These data originate in a study of T cells in Graves' hyperthyroidism and ophthalmopathy. Regions amplified from RNA transcripts were the TCR beta CDR3 regions. The HTBI primer set was used in a first-round RT-PCR of the TCR CDR3. TCRdb ran MiXCR on the multiplex PCR reads and lists one entry per CDR3 protein. This sample yields about 380,000 distinct CDR3 sequences, of which roughly 20% are seen a single time; 40% belongs to the top ten.

The V and J genes are TRBV20-1 and TRBJ2-7; unclear D gene. The specimen sequenced was blood. This sequence was found in a man aged 18 to 35 with Graves' ophthalmopathy. CDR3: CSARDGGYEQYF. The CDR3 DNA reads as TGCAGTGCTAGAGATGGCGGCTACGAGCAGTACTTC.